The 27 T cell receptor beta chains listed next were all sequenced from one sample in a study of cytomegalovirus exposure and HLA in healthy donors (dated by TCRdb to 2016 to 2017). The library was prepared using the immunoSEQ multiplex PCR assay. The multiplex PCR relied on a mix of 60 forward primers for TCR Vbeta segments and 13 reverse primers for TCR Jbeta segments. TCRdb re-hosts the immuneACCESS table, in-frame sequences only. Its copies lack some clones; in the studies checked, an unresolved V gene accounts for under half of them, and the cause for the rest is not known. The sample table includes nearly 35,000 clones. The top ten clonotypes cover approximately 3.6% of the sample. The material sequenced was PBMCs. The receptor source for this set is a woman aged 40-49 years in good health and CMV-seropositive.

This sequence joins TRBV5-6 and TRBJ2-5, with D maybe TRBD2 (6 bases). V dropped 4 bases and J dropped 2 bases, with 12 bases sitting between them. This CDR3 region has 14 residues. The V gene's germline CDR1 is SGHDT and CDR2 YYEEEE. The CDR3 spells CASSRGGPQETQYF. As DNA, the CDR3 is TGTGCCAGCAGCCGAGGAGGGCCACAAGAGACCCAGTACTTC.

The V gene is TRBV6-6, the J gene TRBJ1-2, with 10 bases lining up with TRBD1. The germline V gene encodes CDR1 MNHNY and CDR2 SVGAGI (reference sequence). The CDR3 consists of 14 residues. V dropped 5 bases and J dropped 5; count of bases not matched to a gene: 5. The CDR3 bases are TGTGCCAGCAGTCCCCGACAGGGGGCGTATGGCTACACCTTC. Translating gives CASSPRQGAYGYTF.

CDR3 in amino acids: CASSRGWGNEQFF. For the CDR3, the DNA is TGCGCCAGCAGCAGGGGGTGGGGCAATGAGCAGTTCTTC. The chain couples TRBV4-3 to TRBJ2-1, with D possibly being TRBD1 (6 bases). Trimming cost V 5 bases and J 6 bases, with 11 bases left between them. The CDR3 length is 13 residues. Germline V CDR1 and CDR2: LGHNA, YSLEER.

The chain has TRBV6-5 and TRBJ1-5; weak D call: TRBD1 (5 bases). CDR3 size: 15 residues. Germline V gives CDR1 MNHEY, CDR2 SVGAGI. Trimming removed 8 bases from V and 2 bases from J, with 16 bases in between. The CDR3 here is CASSGLPRGNQPQHF. The CDR3 region has the DNA TGTGCCAGCTCGGGACTGCCTAGGGGCAATCAGCCCCAGCATTTT.

The chain combines TRBV30 with TRBJ1-1; a possible D gene is TRBD1 (5 bases). The germline V gene has CDR1 GTSNPN and CDR2 SVGIG (reference sequence). There are 13 residues in the CDR3. V was clipped by 1 base and J by 6 bases, with 12 bases between them. Here the CDR3 DNA reads TGTGCCTGGAGTGAGCAGGGTAGACCTGAAGCTTTCTTT. Translation: CAWSEQGRPEAFF.

This sequence joins TRBV5-4 and TRBJ2-7; 7 bases fit TRBD1. The CDR3 runs to 16 residues. V trimming: 4 bases; J trimming: 4 bases; junction bases outside the gene matches: 14. Germline assignment: CDR1 SGHNT and CDR2 YYREEE (reference sequence). Here the CDR3 DNA reads TGTGCCAGCAGCATCCATTGGGACAGTATACTTTACGAGCAGTACTTC. As protein: CASSIHWDSILYEQYF.

The rearrangement joins TRBV25-1 to TRBJ2-3, with unresolved D. V lost 1 base and J 0 bases, leaving 5 bases between the germline ends. CDR3 length: 14 amino acids. Germline assignment: CDR1 MGHDK and CDR2 SYGVNS. This CDR3 is CASSESTSTDTQYF. For the CDR3, the DNA is TGTGCCAGCAGTGAATCGACTAGCACAGATACGCAGTATTTT.

The CDR3 bases are TGTGCCAGCTCCAAAGGACAGGTTCGGGAGACCCAGTACTTC. Protein: CASSKGQVRETQYF. V is TRBV18 and J is TRBJ2-5; TRBD1 aligns across 7 bases. The V gene end was trimmed by 6 bases and the J gene end by 5 bases; junction bases not matched to a gene: 9. Germline V gene sequence: CDR1 KGHSH, CDR2 LQKENI. The CDR3 sequence is 14 residues long.

J is TRBJ1-4 and V is TRBV4-2; possible D gene TRBD1, 6 bases. This CDR3 comprises 16 residues. Trimming cost V 0 bases and J 10 bases, with 18 bases left between them. The germline V gene encodes CDR1 LGHNA and CDR2 YNFKEQ. This CDR3 is CASSQDRMAGVRKLFF. DNA of the CDR3: TGTGCCAGCAGCCAAGATCGGATGGCAGGGGTTAGAAAACTGTTTTTT.

The chain uses TRBV5-1 and TRBJ1-1; no reliable D call. The CDR3 spans 14 residues. V lost 0 bases and J lost 0, with 6 bases in between. The germline V gene encodes CDR1 SGHRS and CDR2 YFSETQ. Here the CDR3 DNA reads TGCGCCAGCAGCTTGGCCTATGTGAACACTGAAGCTTTCTTT. This sequence encodes CASSLAYVNTEAFF.

V and J are TRBV27 and TRBJ1-1, with 8 bases identical to TRBD1. CDR3 length: 17 amino acids. V lost 5 bases, J lost 7 bases, and 18 bases stayed unmatched. Germline V gene lookup returns CDR1 MNHEY and CDR2 SMNVEV (reference sequence). CDR3 region: CASSPINSGGQGFEAFF. DNA of the CDR3: TGTGCCAGCAGTCCCATTAACTCAGGGGGCCAGGGGTTTGAAGCTTTCTTT.

V and J are TRBV9 and TRBJ2-7, with TRBD2 matching 8 bases. Germline assignment: CDR1 SGDLS and CDR2 YYNGEE. V lost 4 bases and J lost 1; bases outside the gene matches: 4. The CDR3 sequence is 14 residues long. The CDR3 region is CASSSVAGSYEQYF. CDR3 nucleotides: TGTGCCAGCAGCTCAGTAGCGGGATCCTACGAGCAGTACTTC.

The chain employs TRBV27 and TRBJ1-1, with D possibly TRBD1 on 5 matching bases. V was cut by 2 bases and J by 0 bases, with 7 bases left in between. Germline-derived CDR1 and CDR2 are MNHEY and SMNVEV (reference sequence). The CDR3 loop spans 14 amino acids. Here the CDR3 DNA reads TGTGCCAGCAGTTTAAGACAGATGAACACTGAAGCTTTCTTT. Its protein is CASSLRQMNTEAFF.

The chain uses TRBV5-4 and TRBJ2-7; the match to TRBD1 covers 7 bases. The germline V gene encodes CDR1 SGHNT and CDR2 YYREEE (reference sequence). V gave up 4 bases and J gave up 5 bases; unmatched junction bases: 6. The CDR3 spans 13 residues. The CDR3 spells CASSDWDSNEQYF. The CDR3 nucleotides read TGTGCCAGCAGCGACTGGGACAGCAACGAGCAGTACTTC.

The DNA of the CDR3 is TGTGCCAGCAGTGAACAGGGGGCGGGCGAGCAGTACTTC. Translation gives CASSEQGAGEQYF. The V and J genes are TRBV6-1 and TRBJ2-7; TRBD1 matches at 8 bases. The CDR3 sequence is 13 residues long. CDR1 is MNHNS, CDR2 SASEGT, per germline. V shed 2 bases, J shed 6 bases, and the junction held 3 bases outside the gene matches.

The gene calls are TRBV14 and TRBJ2-3; D is uncertain. This CDR3 has 14 amino acids. Germline assignment: CDR1 SGHDN and CDR2 FVKESK. V lost 4 bases and J lost 1, with 9 bases in between. CDR3 DNA sequence: TGTGCCAGCAGCCCCACAGTCGGCACAGATACGCAGTATTTT. Its translation is CASSPTVGTDTQYF.

The chain carries TRBV6-4 and TRBJ2-7; TRBD1 aligns across 8 bases. In germline, CDR1 is MRHNA, CDR2 SNTAGT. The CDR3 loop spans 14 amino acids. Unmatched junction bases numbered 5, after V lost 4 bases and J lost 3 bases. The CDR3 spells CASSAGQGNYEQYF. The CDR3, as DNA: TGTGCCAGCAGTGCTGGACAGGGCAACTACGAGCAGTACTTC.

V is TRBV18 and J is TRBJ1-5, with 7 bases matching TRBD1. This CDR3 comprises 17 residues. J gave up 2 bases and V 4 bases, and 11 bases lay outside the gene matches. Germline CDR1 KGHSH, CDR2 LQKENI. The CDR3 loop reads CASSLLQGSTGNQPQHF. CDR3 bases: TGTGCCAGCTCACTACTACAGGGGAGTACAGGCAATCAGCCCCAGCATTTT.

The chain links TRBV19 to TRBJ2-7; TRBD1 is a possible D gene (5 bases). The V gene lost 2 bases and the J gene lost 1 base, with 9 bases spanning the gap. The V gene's germline CDR1 is LNHDA and CDR2 SQIVND (reference sequence). This CDR3 comprises 14 residues. The CDR3, as DNA: TGTGCCAGTAGTATATCCAGGGCTTCCTACGAGCAGTACTTC. It specifies CASSISRASYEQYF.

CDR3 bases: TGTGCCAGCAGCCAGTACGCACAGGGAGATCGCTACACCTTC. Amino acids: CASSQYAQGDRYTF. V and J are TRBV5-5 and TRBJ1-2; a weak D match, TRBD1 (6 bases). V was pared by 4 bases and J by 9 bases, with 19 bases between. Germline CDR1 reads SGHKS; CDR2 reads YYEKEE (reference sequence). The CDR3 contains 14 residues.

The J gene is TRBJ1-1, the V gene TRBV5-1; 9 bases match TRBD1. Germline V CDR1 and CDR2: SGHRS, YFSETQ. Trimming removed 4 bases from V and 6 bases from J; junction bases left unmatched: 4. The CDR3 length is 13 residues. The CDR3 is CASSPGQGPEAFF. CDR3 bases: TGCGCCAGCAGCCCGGGACAGGGACCTGAAGCTTTCTTT.

The chain carries TRBV9 and TRBJ1-1, with TRBD1 as a possible D gene (5 bases). The CDR3 totals 15 residues. V lost 0 bases, J lost 1 base, and 10 bases lay in between. Germline V gives CDR1 SGDLS, CDR2 YYNGEE. The CDR3 spells CASSVGGWGNTEAFF. The CDR3 DNA follows: TGTGCCAGCAGCGTAGGGGGCTGGGGGAACACTGAAGCTTTCTTT.

The V gene is TRBV6-1, the J gene TRBJ1-2; no clear D. Germline CDR1 reads MNHNS; CDR2 reads SASEGT. The CDR3 spans 14 residues. The V end was cut by 4 bases, the J end by 0 bases, with 9 bases between. The CDR3 loop reads CASSVGRANYGYTF. The CDR3 nucleotides read TGTGCCAGCAGTGTGGGGAGAGCTAACTATGGCTACACCTTC.

The chain has TRBV2 and TRBJ1-1; D possibly corresponds to TRBD1 (6 bases). The germline CDR1 and CDR2 sequences are SNHLY and FYNNEI. The CDR3 has 14 residues. The V gene lost 6 bases and the J gene lost 1 base, with 12 bases spanning the gap. CDR3 DNA: TGTGCCAGCAGGCAGGAGACAGGGAACACTGAAGCTTTCTTT. It translates to CASRQETGNTEAFF.

The chain uses TRBV29-1 and TRBJ2-3; 10 bases match TRBD2. The germline V gene has CDR1 SQVTM and CDR2 ANQGSEA. The CDR3 spans 16 residues. Germline trimming cut 5 bases from V and 2 bases from J; bases unmatched to any gene: 10. The CDR3 bases are TGCAGCGTTTCTTCCCTAGCGGGAGTCTTCACAGATACGCAGTATTTT. It translates to CSVSSLAGVFTDTQYF.

The chain joins TRBV19 to TRBJ2-6; perhaps TRBD1 as D (6 bases). With 9 bases removed from V and 1 base from J, the gap between germline ends came to 10 bases. The CDR3 covers 14 residues. Germline CDR1 reads LNHDA; CDR2 reads SQIVND (reference sequence). The DNA for the CDR3 is TGTGCCAGGGACAGCTCGTCTGGGGCCAACGTCCTGACTTTC. This encodes CARDSSSGANVLTF.

The chain carries TRBV4-1 and TRBJ2-2; a weak D match, TRBD1 (5 bases). V was shortened by 2 bases and J by 5 bases, with 9 bases between the two germline ends. The CDR3 runs to 14 residues. Per germline, CDR1 MGHRA and CDR2 YSYEKL. CDR3 in DNA: TGCGCCAGCAGCCAAAGAGCAGGGACCGGGGAGCTGTTTTTT. This codes for CASSQRAGTGELFF.